Listed below are T cell receptor delta chains from one sample, sequenced in a study of Vδ1+ human thymocytes. TCRdb repeated clone calling on the multiplex PCR reads with CATT. The sample has about 55,000 delta-chain clones; more than 15% are singletons. The sequencing input was Vdelta1+ gamma-delta thymocytes from the thymus. Receptors were obtained from a boy under three years old who had congenital heart surgery. Each CDR3 is given without its conserved first and last residue.

J gene: TRDJ3; V gene: TRDV2; CDR3 protein: ACDTGRGDCWDTRQMF
J gene: TRDJ1; V gene: TRDV1; CDR3 protein: ALGERGIITDKLI
J gene: TRDJ1; V gene: TRDV1; CDR3 protein: ALGEFWGSTDKLI
J gene: TRDJ1; V gene: TRDV1; CDR3 protein: ALGELGIRLRIGRDRFTDKLI
J gene: TRDJ1; V gene: TRDV1; CDR3 protein: ALGNRPSYVLGIHGRHFTDKLI
J gene: TRDJ1; V gene: TRDV2; CDR3 protein: ARDTAGWYTDKLI
J gene: TRDJ1; V gene: TRDV1; CDR3 protein: ALGDAGLPSTGVLLRMGKLI
J gene: TRDJ1; V gene: TRDV1; CDR3 protein: ALGELVFFVLGDKYDKLI
J gene: TRDJ1; V gene: TRDV1; CDR3 protein: ALGELRGSGDKLI
J gene: TRDJ1; V gene: TRDV1; CDR3 protein: ALGELSFPSTLYTDKLI
J gene: TRDJ1; V gene: TRDV1; CDR3 protein: ALGESDASVLGDTVADKLI
J gene: TRDJ1; V gene: TRDV1; CDR3 protein: ALGECTGDITDKLI
J gene: TRDJ1; V gene: TRDV1; CDR3 protein: ALGDEPAGYTDKLI
J gene: TRDJ1; V gene: TRDV1; CDR3 protein: ALGDQMTFLLWWGIDTDKLI
J gene: TRDJ1; V gene: TRDV1; CDR3 protein: ALGELVPTSGGYLSDKLI
J gene: TRDJ1; V gene: TRDV1; CDR3 protein: ALGELGYITDTDKLI
J gene: TRDJ1; V gene: TRDV1; CDR3 protein: ALGVELPTWGEYTDKLI
J gene: TRDJ1; V gene: TRDV1; CDR3 protein: ALGDLRYWGLTDKLI
J gene: TRDJ1; V gene: TRDV1; CDR3 protein: ALGVGLGDTDKLI
J gene: TRDJ1; V gene: TRDV1; CDR3 protein: ALMEFGDTWYTDKLI
J gene: TRDJ1; V gene: TRDV1; CDR3 protein: ALGELNPPLYWGSKGLI
J gene: TRDJ1; V gene: TRDV1; CDR3 protein: ALGDPPDTDKLI
J gene: TRDJ1; V gene: TRDV1; CDR3 protein: ALGELSGVLGGGPTAKLI
J gene: TRDJ1; V gene: TRDV1; CDR3 protein: ALGEDPSYGYKDPYTDKLI
J gene: TRDJ1; V gene: TRDV1; CDR3 protein: ALGVLHMYWGMLTYTDKLI
J gene: TRDJ1; V gene: TRDV1; CDR3 protein: ALGELNPTPYTDKLI
J gene: TRDJ1; V gene: TRDV1; CDR3 protein: ALGEGGTGILYTDKLI
J gene: TRDJ1; V gene: TRDV1; CDR3 protein: ALGEPRRSLYWPGTDKLI
J gene: TRDJ1; V gene: TRDV1; CDR3 protein: ALGEGSHADTGGYSYTDKLI
J gene: TRDJ1; V gene: TRDV2; CDR3 protein: ACERIDWGISKLI
J gene: TRDJ1; V gene: TRDV1; CDR3 protein: ALGEVHPDKLI